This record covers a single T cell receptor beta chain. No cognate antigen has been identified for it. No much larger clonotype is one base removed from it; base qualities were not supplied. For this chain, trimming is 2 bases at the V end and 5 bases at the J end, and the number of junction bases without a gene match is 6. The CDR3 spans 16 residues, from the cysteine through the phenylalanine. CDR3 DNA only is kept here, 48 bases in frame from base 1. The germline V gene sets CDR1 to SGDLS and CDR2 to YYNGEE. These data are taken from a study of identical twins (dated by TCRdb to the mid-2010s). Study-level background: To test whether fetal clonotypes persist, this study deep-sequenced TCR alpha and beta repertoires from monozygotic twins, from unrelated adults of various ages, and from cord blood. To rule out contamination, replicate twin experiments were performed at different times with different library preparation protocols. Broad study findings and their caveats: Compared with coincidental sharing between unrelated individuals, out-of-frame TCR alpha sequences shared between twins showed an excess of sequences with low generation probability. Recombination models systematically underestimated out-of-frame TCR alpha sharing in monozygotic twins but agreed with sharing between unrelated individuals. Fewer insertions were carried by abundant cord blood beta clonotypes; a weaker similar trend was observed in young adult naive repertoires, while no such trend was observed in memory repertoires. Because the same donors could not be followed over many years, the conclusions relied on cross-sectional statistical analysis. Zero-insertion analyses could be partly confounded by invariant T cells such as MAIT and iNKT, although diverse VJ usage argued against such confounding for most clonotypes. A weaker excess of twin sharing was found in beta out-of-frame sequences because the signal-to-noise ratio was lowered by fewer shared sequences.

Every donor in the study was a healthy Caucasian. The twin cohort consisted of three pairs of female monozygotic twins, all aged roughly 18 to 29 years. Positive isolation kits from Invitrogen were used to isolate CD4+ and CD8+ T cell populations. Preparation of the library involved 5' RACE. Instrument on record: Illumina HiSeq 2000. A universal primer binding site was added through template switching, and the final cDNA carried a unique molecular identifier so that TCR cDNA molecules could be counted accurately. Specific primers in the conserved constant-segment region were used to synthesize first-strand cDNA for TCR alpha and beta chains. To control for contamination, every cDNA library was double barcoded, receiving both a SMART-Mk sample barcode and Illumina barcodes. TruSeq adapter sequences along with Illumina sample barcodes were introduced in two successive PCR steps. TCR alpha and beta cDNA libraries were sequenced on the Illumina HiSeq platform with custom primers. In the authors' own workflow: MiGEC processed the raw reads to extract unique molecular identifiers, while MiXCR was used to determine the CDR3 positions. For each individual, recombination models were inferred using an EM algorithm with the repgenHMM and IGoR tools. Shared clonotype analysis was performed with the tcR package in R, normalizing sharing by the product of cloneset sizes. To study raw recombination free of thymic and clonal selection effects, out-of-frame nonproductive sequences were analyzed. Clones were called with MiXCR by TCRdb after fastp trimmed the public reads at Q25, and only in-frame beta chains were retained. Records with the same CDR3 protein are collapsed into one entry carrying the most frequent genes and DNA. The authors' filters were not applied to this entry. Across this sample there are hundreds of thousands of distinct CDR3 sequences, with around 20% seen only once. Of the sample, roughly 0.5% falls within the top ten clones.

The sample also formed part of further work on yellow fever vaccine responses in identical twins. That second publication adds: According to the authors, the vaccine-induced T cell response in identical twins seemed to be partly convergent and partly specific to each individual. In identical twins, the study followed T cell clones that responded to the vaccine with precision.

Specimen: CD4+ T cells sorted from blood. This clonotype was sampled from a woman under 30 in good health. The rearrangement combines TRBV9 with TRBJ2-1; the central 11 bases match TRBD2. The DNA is TGTGCCAGCAGCGTTTTTGGGACTAGCGGTCACAATGAGCAGTTCTTC. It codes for CASSVFGTSGHNEQFF. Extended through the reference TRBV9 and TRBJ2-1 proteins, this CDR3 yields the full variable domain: DSGVTQTPKHLITATGQRVTLRCSPRSGDLSVYWYQQSLDQGLQFLIQYYNGEERAKGNILERFSAQQFPDLHSELNLSSLELGDSALYFCASSVFGTSGHNEQFFGPGTRLTVL.